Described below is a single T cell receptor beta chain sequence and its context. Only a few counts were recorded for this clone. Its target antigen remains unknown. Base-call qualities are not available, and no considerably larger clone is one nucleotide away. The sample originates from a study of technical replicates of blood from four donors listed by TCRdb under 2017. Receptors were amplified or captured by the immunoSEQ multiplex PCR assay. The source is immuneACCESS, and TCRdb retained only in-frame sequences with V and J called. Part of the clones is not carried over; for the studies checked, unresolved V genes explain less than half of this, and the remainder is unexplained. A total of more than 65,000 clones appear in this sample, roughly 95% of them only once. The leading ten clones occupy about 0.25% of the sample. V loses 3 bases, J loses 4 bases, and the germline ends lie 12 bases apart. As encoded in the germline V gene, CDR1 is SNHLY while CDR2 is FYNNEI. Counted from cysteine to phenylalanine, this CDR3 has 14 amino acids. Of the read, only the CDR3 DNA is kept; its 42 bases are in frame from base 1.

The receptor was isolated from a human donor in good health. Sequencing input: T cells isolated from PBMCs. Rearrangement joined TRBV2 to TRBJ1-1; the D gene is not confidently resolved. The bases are TGTGCCAGCAGTGAGTCTCAACACCTCACTGAAGCTTTCTTT. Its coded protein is CASSESQHLTEAFF. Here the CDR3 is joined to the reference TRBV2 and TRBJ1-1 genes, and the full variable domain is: EPEVTQTPSHQVTQMGQEVILRCVPISNHLYFYWYRQILGQKVEFLVSFYNNEISEKSEIFDDQFSVERPDGSNFTLKIRSTKLEDSAMYFCASSESQHLTEAFFGQGTRLTVV.